This T cell receptor beta chain comes out of a study of control samples from healthy donors and cancer patients. The CDR3 runs to 14 residues. Trimming at V came to 6 bases and at J to 7 bases, leaving 7 bases not matched to a gene. The germline V gene encodes CDR1 MRHNA and CDR2 SNTAGT. The data were produced by immunoSEQ multiplex PCR, yet TCRdb's version contains in-frame clones alone and is incomplete. The sample lists 90,000 to 110,000 clones, 75% to 95% seen once, with 3.5% to 4.5% in the top ten. The clonotype was recovered from a human donor in good health. The donor label of this sample is uncertain. The sample was blood. V is TRBV6-4 and J is TRBJ2-1; 9 bases agree with TRBD2. This CDR3 is CASRASGERNEQFF. The CDR3 region has the DNA TGTGCCAGCAGAGCTAGCGGGGAGAGAAATGAGCAGTTCTTC.